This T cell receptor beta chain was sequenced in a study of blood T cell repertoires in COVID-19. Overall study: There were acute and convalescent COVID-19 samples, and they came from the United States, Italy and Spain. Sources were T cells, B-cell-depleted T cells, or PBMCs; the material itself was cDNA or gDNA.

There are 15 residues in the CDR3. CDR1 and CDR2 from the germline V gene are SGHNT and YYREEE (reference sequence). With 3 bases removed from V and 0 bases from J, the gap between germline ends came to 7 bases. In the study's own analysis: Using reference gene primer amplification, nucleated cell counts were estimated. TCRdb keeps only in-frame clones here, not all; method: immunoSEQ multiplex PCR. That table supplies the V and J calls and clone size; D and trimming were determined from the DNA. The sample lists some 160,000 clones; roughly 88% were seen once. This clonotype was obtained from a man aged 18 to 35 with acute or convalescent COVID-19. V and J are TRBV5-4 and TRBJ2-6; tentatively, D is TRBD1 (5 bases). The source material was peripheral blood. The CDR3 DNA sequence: TGTGCCAGCAGCTCCACAGGCTCTGGGGCCAACGTCCTGACTTTC. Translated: CASSSTGSGANVLTF.